The 2 T cell receptor beta chains below come from one sample, sequenced in a study of T cells in Graves' hyperthyroidism and ophthalmopathy. RNA transcripts yielded amplified TCR beta CDR3 regions. Researchers ran a first-round RT-PCR on the TCR CDR3 using the HTBI primer set. TCRdb recomputed calls from the multiplex PCR reads with MiXCR, one row per CDR3 protein. The sample contains roughly 700,000 distinct CDR3 sequences, 17% of which appear only once. Input material: blood. The receptors come from a man between 50 and 59 years old with Graves' hyperthyroidism.

Ten or more counts support this clonotype. The chain uses TRBV7-8 and TRBJ2-1; 9 nucleotides align to TRBD1. This CDR3 contains 15 residues. V was pared by 5 bases and J by 4 bases, with 6 bases of the junction left unmatched. Germline values: CDR1 SGHVS, CDR2 FQNEAQ. CDR3 residues: CASSQDRGWYNEQFF. DNA of the CDR3: TGTGCCAGCAGCCAGGACAGGGGCTGGTACAATGAGCAGTTCTTC. Drawing the rest from reference TRBV7-8 and TRBJ2-1, the complete variable domain is GAGVSQSPRYKVAKRGQDVALRCDPISGHVSLFWYQQALGQGPEFLTYFQNEAQLDKSGLPSDRFFAERPEGSVSTLKIQRTQQEDSAVYLCASSQDRGWYNEQFFGPGTRLTVL.

This clonotype was detected once. The chain uses TRBV7-2 and TRBJ1-5, with a possible D match to TRBD1 (6 bases). Per germline, CDR1 SGHTA and CDR2 FQGNSA. This CDR3 contains 14 residues. V was trimmed by 5 bases and J by 8 bases, leaving 16 bases between them. CDR3 DNA sequence: TGTGCCAGCAGCCTACTAACAGGGTTGGAGCCCCAGCATTTT. Translation: CASSLLTGLEPQHF.